Listed below are T cell receptor beta chains from one sample, sequenced in a study of T cell responses to AZD1222 COVID-19 vaccine. Only in-frame clones appear in the TCRdb table, and some are missing; sequencing was by immunoSEQ multiplex PCR. The repertoire includes roughly 130,000 clones, around 85% of them detected once, and approximately 1.6% sits in the top ten. The source material was peripheral blood, sampled on day 0 of AZD1222 vaccination. The receptors were sampled from an adult in good health. Each CDR3 is given with its conserved first and last residue. Fields, in order: J gene, D gene, clone size, V gene, CDR3 protein, CDR3 DNA. The D gene is left open where the match is weak. Size values are once, few and many counts, or a class for expanded clones, and some rows have none.

j_gene: TRBJ1-2; d_gene: NA; abundance: NA; v_gene: TRBV5-5; CDR3aa: CASSLAGTLGSDGYTF; CDR3nt: TGTGCCAGCAGCTTGGCCGGGACGTTGGGGTCCGACGGCTACACCTTC
j_gene: TRBJ1-4; d_gene: NA; abundance: NA; v_gene: TRBV4-1; CDR3aa: CASSPREEINEKLFF; CDR3nt: TGCGCCAGCAGCCCCCGGGAGGAGATTAATGAAAAACTGTTTTTT
j_gene: TRBJ1-2; d_gene: TRBD1; abundance: NA; v_gene: TRBV2; CDR3aa: CASSGDRGGYTF; CDR3nt: TGTGCCAGCAGCGGGGACAGGGGTGGCTACACCTTC
j_gene: TRBJ1-2; d_gene: NA; abundance: NA; v_gene: TRBV12-3/TRBV12-4; CDR3aa: CASSFGGGYTF; CDR3nt: TGTGCCAGCAGTTTTGGCGGCGGCTACACCTTC
j_gene: TRBJ2-2; d_gene: TRBD2; abundance: NA; v_gene: TRBV11-3; CDR3aa: CASSSGGSANTGELFF; CDR3nt: TGTGCCAGCAGCTCGGGAGGGAGTGCGAACACCGGGGAGCTGTTTTTT
j_gene: TRBJ2-7; d_gene: NA; abundance: NA; v_gene: TRBV5-8; CDR3aa: CASSLVTRQDLSYEQYF; CDR3nt: TGTGCCAGCAGCTTGGTCACGCGACAGGATTTATCCTACGAGCAGTACTTC
j_gene: TRBJ2-1; d_gene: NA; abundance: NA; v_gene: TRBV5-5; CDR3aa: CASSFVSYNEQFF; CDR3nt: TGTGCCAGCAGCTTCGTGTCCTACAATGAGCAGTTCTTC
j_gene: TRBJ2-7; d_gene: NA; abundance: NA; v_gene: TRBV14; CDR3aa: CASSQVGAGVPYEQYF; CDR3nt: TGTGCCAGCAGCCAAGTTGGGGCAGGGGTGCCCTACGAGCAGTACTTC
j_gene: TRBJ1-5; d_gene: NA; abundance: NA; v_gene: TRBV5-1; CDR3aa: CASSLYGGNQPQHF; CDR3nt: TGCGCCAGCAGCTTGTACGGGGGGAATCAGCCCCAGCATTTT
j_gene: TRBJ2-5; d_gene: NA; abundance: once; v_gene: TRBV2; CDR3aa: CASSEETQYF; CDR3nt: TGTGCCAGCAGTGAGGAGACCCAGTACTTC